These 21 T cell receptor beta chains came from one sample sequenced in a study of blood T cells in healthy people across ages. Sample-barcoded 5' priming and a J-beta primer mix drove a second PCR of about 6 to 11 cycles. Each CDR3 protein is one row after TCRdb ran MiXCR on the 5' RACE reads. Of 1 million or so distinct CDR3 sequences listed, 20% to 25% were seen once; the top ten hold about 0.72%. The data also belong to a second study, concerning T cells of mothers and their children.

The sequenced material came from blood. The receptors were sampled from a girl aged 2 to 9 in good health.

This clonotype appeared a few times. One end of the junction is discordant with germline, which a read error may explain. The genes are TRBV7-9 and TRBJ1-1; D is ambiguous. The length of the CDR3 is 14 residues. CDR1 and CDR2 (germline): SEHNR, FQNEAQ (reference sequence). The CDR3 sequence is CASSPISPNTGAFF. Written as DNA, the CDR3 is TGTGCCAGCAGCCCAATATCACCGAACACTGGAGCTTTCTTT.

This chain joins TRBV28 and TRBJ1-4; tentative D call: TRBD1 (5 bases). Germline V gives CDR1 MDHEN, CDR2 SYDVKM. The CDR3 sequence is 17 residues long. V shed 1 base and J shed 7 bases, with 19 bases lying between them. The CDR3 loop reads CASSLFKGSGTGEKLFF. The DNA of the CDR3 is TGTGCCAGCAGTTTATTCAAGGGCAGCGGGACTGGTGAAAAACTGTTTTTT.

This clonotype has a handful of counts. The chain employs TRBV7-2 and TRBJ2-7; 9 bases fit TRBD2. The germline V gene has CDR1 SGHTA and CDR2 FQGNSA. Trimming removed 4 bases from V and 3 bases from J; junction bases left unmatched: 7. CDR3 length equals 15 residues. The CDR3 DNA follows: TGTGCCAGCAGCTCCCAAGCGGGGGGCAACTACGAGCAGTACTTC. This codes for CASSSQAGGNYEQYF.

This chain connects TRBV9 to TRBJ2-5; TRBD2 matches 13 bases. The end of the DNA is better explained by TRBJ2-1, so the J call may be wrong. CDR3 length equals 13 residues. The germline CDR1 and CDR2 sequences are SGDLS and YYNGEE. CDR3 region: CASSPRTSGGQFF. CDR3 coding DNA: TGTGCCAGCAGCCCTCGGACTAGCGGGGGCCAGTTCTTC.

In the case of this clonotype: At one end, the junction sequence differs from germline, possibly due to a read error. For the CDR3, the DNA is TGTGCCAGCGGCTTGGGGACTAGACACAATGAGCAGTTCTTC. Translating it yields CASGLGTRHNEQFF. The chain joins TRBV11-2 to TRBJ2-1; TRBD2 aligns across 8 bases. Germline assignment: CDR1 SGHAT and CDR2 FQNNGV. The CDR3 spans 14 residues.

The table lists this clonotype with a few counts. The rearrangement uses TRBV11-2 and TRBJ2-4; TRBD2 agrees at 9 bases. The CDR3 has 16 residues. V gave up 5 bases and J gave up 0 bases; unmatched junction bases: 5. Germline assignment: CDR1 SGHAT and CDR2 FQNNGV. The CDR3 region is CASSALAGLAKNIQYF. The CDR3 DNA reads TGTGCCAGCAGCGCACTAGCGGGTTTAGCCAAAAACATTCAGTACTTC.

The chain joins TRBV9 to TRBJ2-3; 9 bases fit TRBD2. The V gene end was trimmed by 0 bases and the J gene end by 1 base; junction bases not matched to a gene: 9. This CDR3 contains 18 residues. Germline assignment: CDR1 SGDLS and CDR2 YYNGEE. Written as DNA, the CDR3 is TGTGCCAGCAGCGTAGAATTGGGAGCGGGGGGTGGCACAGATACGCAGTATTTT. Its translation: CASSVELGAGGGTDTQYF. Using reference TRBV9 and TRBJ2-3 for the parts outside the CDR3, the full variable domain is DSGVTQTPKHLITATGQRVTLRCSPRSGDLSVYWYQQSLDQGLQFLIQYYNGEERAKGNILERFSAQQFPDLHSELNLSSLELGDSALYFCASSVELGAGGGTDTQYFGPGTRLTVL.

The chain carries TRBV20-1 and TRBJ2-7, with 9 bases identical to TRBD1. There are 14 residues in the CDR3. CDR1 is DFQATT, CDR2 SNEGSKA, per germline (reference sequence). Trimming at V came to 1 base and at J to 3 bases, leaving 4 bases not matched to a gene. The CDR3 here is CSARVGTGNYEQYF. The CDR3, as DNA: TGCAGTGCTAGAGTTGGGACAGGGAACTACGAGCAGTACTTC.

The gene calls are TRBV12-3 or TRBV12-4 and TRBJ1-3; D unresolved. V was shortened by 3 bases and J by 8 bases, with 5 bases between the two germline ends. This CDR3 contains 11 residues. The CDR3 DNA reads TGTGCCAGCAGTTTCCTGGACACCATATATTTT. Protein sequence: CASSFLDTIYF.

This clonotype was picked up a small number of times. In nucleotides, the CDR3 is TGCAGCGTTGGATATGCGGAGAACACTGAAGCTTTCTTT. It translates to CSVGYAENTEAFF. The J gene is TRBJ1-1, the V gene TRBV29-1; no reliable D call. Germline CDR1 reads SQVTM; CDR2 reads ANQGSEA. The CDR3 length is 13 residues. V lost 4 bases and J 1 base, leaving 10 bases between the germline ends. The complete variable domain, with remaining parts taken from reference TRBV29-1 and TRBJ1-1, reads SAVISQKPSRDICQRGTSLTIQCQVDSQVTMMFWYRQQPGQSLTLIATANQGSEATYESGFVIDKFPISRPNLTFSTLTVSNMSPEDSSIYLCSVGYAENTEAFFGQGTRLTVV.

This clonotype was seen a handful of times. The chain links TRBV6-6 to TRBJ1-2; D unresolved. The CDR3 covers 16 residues. Trimming took 0 bases from V and 3 from J, leaving 14 bases between them. Germline CDR1 is MNHNY and CDR2 is SVGAGI (reference sequence). The CDR3: CASSYSPGEEYYGYTF. CDR3 sequence (DNA): TGTGCCAGCAGTTACTCACCCGGGGAGGAGTACTATGGCTACACCTTC.

The V call is TRBV3-1, the J call TRBJ1-2; the match to TRBD1 covers 8 bases. The junction had 8 bases not matched to a gene; V was cut back by 3 bases and J by 8 bases. Germline-derived CDR1 and CDR2 are LGHDT and YNNKEL (reference sequence). CDR3 length equals 14 residues. Written as DNA, the CDR3 is TGTGCCAGCAGCCAGACTGGACAGGGAGGAGGCTACACCTTC. Its translation is CASSQTGQGGGYTF. Drawing the rest from reference TRBV3-1 and TRBJ1-2, the complete variable domain is DTAVSQTPKYLVTQMGNDKSIKCEQNLGHDTMYWYKQDSKKFLKIMFSYNNKELIINETVPNRFSPKSPDKAHLNLHINSLELGDSAVYFCASSQTGQGGGYTFGSGTRLTVV.

This rearrangement joins TRBV9 to TRBJ2-7; D gene uncertain. Trimming left V 4 bases short and J 7 bases short, with 15 bases between. Germline V gives CDR1 SGDLS, CDR2 YYNGEE. The CDR3 is 13 residues long. CDR3 region: CASSNFPLMEQYF. In DNA form, the CDR3 reads TGTGCCAGCAGCAACTTCCCCCTTATGGAGCAGTACTTC.

This clonotype was observed at least ten times. The chain joins TRBV7-9 to TRBJ2-6; D may be TRBD2 (6 bases). V dropped 8 bases and J dropped 4 bases, with 12 bases sitting between them. Germline values: CDR1 SEHNR, CDR2 FQNEAQ (reference sequence). There are 14 residues in the CDR3. As DNA, the CDR3 is TGTGCCAGCGAGGAGGGGAACGGGGCCAACGTCCTGACTTTC. Protein sequence: CASEEGNGANVLTF.

The V call is TRBV7-3, the J call TRBJ2-1, with D tentatively TRBD2 (6 bases). Per the germline V gene, CDR1 is SGHTA and CDR2 is FQGTGA. The CDR3 has 13 amino acids. The V and J ends lost 5 bases and 7 bases respectively, with 12 bases between them. CDR3 bases: TGTGCCAGCAGCGCCGGAGGGTGGAATGAGCAGTTCTTC. This sequence encodes CASSAGGWNEQFF.

The chain couples TRBV24-1 to TRBJ2-1, with 14 bases fitting TRBD2. Trimming cost V 4 bases and J 0 bases; bases outside gene matches: 4. This CDR3 comprises 18 residues. Germline V gives CDR1 KGHDR, CDR2 SFDVKD. In DNA, the CDR3 is TGTGCCACCAGTGACTGGACTAGCGGGGGGTCCTCCTACAATGAGCAGTTCTTC. Its translation: CATSDWTSGGSSYNEQFF.

This rearrangement joins TRBV5-1 to TRBJ2-2, with D uncertain. Trimming left V 0 bases short and J 8 bases short, with 11 bases between. In germline, CDR1 is SGHRS, CDR2 YFSETQ. The CDR3 is made up of 14 amino acids. CDR3 coding DNA: TGCGCCAGCAGCTTGGGACTTTCTTTTGGGGAGCTGTTTTTT. Protein: CASSLGLSFGELFF.

In this sample, this clonotype turned up a few times. V usage is TRBV6-2 or TRBV6-3 and J usage is TRBJ1-6, with 11 nucleotides matching TRBD1. The germline gives CDR1 MNHEY, CDR2 SVGEGT. CDR3 size: 16 residues. The V and J ends lost 5 bases and 7 bases, in that order; junction bases with no gene match: 7. The CDR3 is CASSPGTGGPNSPLHF. CDR3 sequence (DNA): TGTGCCAGCAGTCCAGGGACAGGGGGTCCGAATTCACCCCTCCACTTT.

This sequence joins TRBV7-9 and TRBJ1-6; 8 positions agree with TRBD1. Trimming removed 5 bases from V and 7 bases from J; junction bases left unmatched: 4. The CDR3 consists of 14 residues. CDR1 SEHNR and CDR2 FQNEAQ come from the germline V gene (reference sequence). The CDR3, as DNA: TGTGCCAGCAGCGACAGGGGAGAAAATTCACCCCTCCACTTT. This codes for CASSDRGENSPLHF. Combining the CDR3 with reference TRBV7-9 and TRBJ1-6 gives the whole variable domain DTGVSQNPRHKITKRGQNVTFRCDPISEHNRLYWYRQTLGQGPEFLTYFQNEAQLEKSRLLSDRFSAERPKGSFSTLEIQRTEQGDSAMYLCASSDRGENSPLHFGNGTRLTVT.

The chain employs TRBV20-1 and TRBJ2-5; TRBD2 might be the D (5 bases). Deletions cut 3 bases from V and 0 bases from J, with 17 bases between. The CDR3 is 16 residues long. Germline V gene data show CDR1 as DFQATT and CDR2 as SNEGSKA (reference sequence). The CDR3 nucleotides read TGCAGTGCTAGTCGGGGATACCCGGCGTACCAAGAGACCCAGTACTTC. It specifies CSASRGYPAYQETQYF.

This clonotype turned up a few times. The V call is TRBV7-3, the J call TRBJ2-7; D unclear. V dropped 0 bases and J dropped 4 bases, with 13 bases sitting between them. The CDR3 covers 15 residues. Germline V CDR1 and CDR2: SGHTA, FQGTGA. The CDR3 DNA reads as TGTGCCAGCAGCTTAACGCCCCACCCTCGGTACGAGCAGTACTTC. Its translation is CASSLTPHPRYEQYF.